Shown below are 7 T cell receptor beta chains from a single sample sequenced in a study of identifying expanded T cells in peripheral blood. Profiling relied on immunoSEQ multiplex PCR, and the TCRdb table lists in-frame clones only, not all of them. The sample yields around 75,000 clones, 90% seen once. The sequenced sample was blood. The origin of the receptors is a person aged 18-70 years in good health.

The chain employs TRBV6-5 and TRBJ2-1, with 7 nucleotides matching TRBD2. This CDR3 contains 15 residues. CDR1 is MNHEY, CDR2 SVGAGI, per germline. Losses at the gene ends were 5 bases for V and 2 bases for J; bases not matched to a gene: 6. In DNA form, the CDR3 reads TGTGCCAGCAGTGGGGGGGACCCTACCTACAATGAGCAGTTCTTC. Its translation: CASSGGDPTYNEQFF.

The rearrangement joins TRBV5-1 to TRBJ2-7; 7 nucleotides match TRBD1. CDR1 is SGHRS and CDR2 is YFSETQ in the germline V gene. With 0 bases clipped from V and 2 bases from J, the junction kept 5 bases outside the gene matches. This CDR3 has 15 amino acids. In nucleotides, the CDR3 is TGCGCCAGCAGCTTGGGGGACAGTCCGGCCTACGAGCAGTACTTC. Amino acid sequence: CASSLGDSPAYEQYF.

The V call is TRBV5-6, the J call TRBJ2-2, with TRBD1 as a possible D gene (6 bases). Trimming stripped 4 bases from V and 3 bases from J, with 10 bases between. The CDR3 is made up of 14 amino acids. Germline CDR1 SGHDT, CDR2 YYEEEE. The CDR3 protein is CASSPRGYTGELFF. CDR3 nucleotides: TGTGCCAGCAGCCCGAGGGGGTACACCGGGGAGCTGTTTTTT.

This clone was seen a handful of times. Additional DNA sequences in this sample encode the identical CDR3. V is TRBV30 and J is TRBJ2-5; D gene unclear. Germline V gene data show CDR1 as GTSNPN and CDR2 as SVGIG (reference sequence). V lost 0 bases to trimming and J lost 4 bases, with 3 bases between them. This CDR3 contains 11 residues. The CDR3 is CAWSVRETQYF. CDR3 sequence (DNA): TGTGCCTGGAGTGTAAGAGAGACCCAGTACTTC.

In nucleotides, the CDR3 is TGTGCCAGCAGTGAAGCTCCATGGACAGGGACGTATGGCTACACCTTC. Protein product: CASSEAPWTGTYGYTF. The V call is TRBV2, the J call TRBJ1-2; 8 bases are shared with TRBD1. The CDR3 totals 16 residues. With 0 bases clipped from V and 5 bases from J, the junction kept 8 bases outside the gene matches. Germline CDR1 and CDR2: SNHLY and FYNNEI.

This clone was seen only once. V and J are TRBV4-1 and TRBJ2-1; TRBD1 matches 12 bases. The trim removed 1 base at V and 8 bases at J, leaving 3 bases unmatched. Per germline, CDR1 MGHRA and CDR2 YSYEKL. The CDR3 is 15 amino acids. In nucleotides, the CDR3 is TGCGCCAGCAGCCAAGTGGGACAGGGGGCCTATGAGCAGTTCTTC. Its translation: CASSQVGQGAYEQFF.

In its sample, this clone was seen a few times. This chain links TRBV6-6 with TRBJ2-2; D gene ambiguous. Germline CDR1 and CDR2: MNHNY and SVGAGI (reference sequence). V was pared by 8 bases and J by 0 bases, with 4 bases between. The CDR3 loop spans 12 amino acids. CDR3 bases: TGTGCCAGCCATTCGAACACCGGGGAGCTGTTTTTT. Translation gives CASHSNTGELFF.